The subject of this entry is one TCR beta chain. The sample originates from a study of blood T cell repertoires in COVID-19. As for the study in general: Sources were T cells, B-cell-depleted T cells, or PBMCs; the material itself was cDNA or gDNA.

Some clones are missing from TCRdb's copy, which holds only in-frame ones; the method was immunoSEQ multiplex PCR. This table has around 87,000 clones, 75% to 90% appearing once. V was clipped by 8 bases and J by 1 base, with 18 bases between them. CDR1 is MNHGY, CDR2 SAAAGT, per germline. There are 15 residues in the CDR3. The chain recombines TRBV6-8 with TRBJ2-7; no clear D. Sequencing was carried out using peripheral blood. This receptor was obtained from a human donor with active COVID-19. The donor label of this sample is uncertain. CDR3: CASLRCEPQSYEQYF. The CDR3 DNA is TGTGCCAGCTTGCGTTGTGAACCCCAATCCTACGAGCAGTACTTC.